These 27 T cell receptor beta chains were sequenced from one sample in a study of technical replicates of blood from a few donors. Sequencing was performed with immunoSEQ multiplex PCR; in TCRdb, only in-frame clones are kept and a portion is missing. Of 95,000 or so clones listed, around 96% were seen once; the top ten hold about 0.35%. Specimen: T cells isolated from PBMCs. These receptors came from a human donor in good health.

CDR3 residues: CASSLERAGYTF. CDR3 sequence (DNA): TGTGCCAGCAGCTTAGAGAGGGCCGGCTACACCTTC. The V gene is TRBV11-3, the J gene TRBJ1-2; D uncertain. V lost 0 bases and J lost 8, with 7 bases in between. The CDR3 covers 12 residues. Germline V CDR1 and CDR2: SGHNT, YENEEA.

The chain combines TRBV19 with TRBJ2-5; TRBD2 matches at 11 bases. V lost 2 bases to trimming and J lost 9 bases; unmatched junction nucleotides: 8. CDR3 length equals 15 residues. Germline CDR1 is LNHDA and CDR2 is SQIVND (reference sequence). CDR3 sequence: CASSITSGSRSAQYF. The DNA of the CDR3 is TGTGCCAGTAGTATAACTAGCGGGAGCCGGTCGGCCCAGTACTTC.

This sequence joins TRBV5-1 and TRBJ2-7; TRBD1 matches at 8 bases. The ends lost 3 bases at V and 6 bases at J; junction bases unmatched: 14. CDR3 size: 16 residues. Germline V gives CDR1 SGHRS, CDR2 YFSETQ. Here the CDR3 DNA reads TGCGCCAGCAGCTCAACGACATGGACAGGGTTGGGCGAGCAGTACTTC. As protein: CASSSTTWTGLGEQYF.

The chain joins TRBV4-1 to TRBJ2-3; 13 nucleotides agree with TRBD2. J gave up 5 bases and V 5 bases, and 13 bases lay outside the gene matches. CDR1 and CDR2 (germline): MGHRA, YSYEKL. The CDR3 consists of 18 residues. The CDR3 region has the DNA TGCGCCAGCAGCTACCGTGTAGGACTAGCGGGAGCGGGAGATACGCAGTATTTT. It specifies CASSYRVGLAGAGDTQYF.

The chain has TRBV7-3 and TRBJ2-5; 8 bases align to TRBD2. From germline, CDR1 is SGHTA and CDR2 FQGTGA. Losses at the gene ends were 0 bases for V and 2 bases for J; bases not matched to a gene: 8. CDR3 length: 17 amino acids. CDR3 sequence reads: CASSLTPSTGGQETQYF. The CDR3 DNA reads TGTGCCAGCAGCTTAACTCCCTCCACGGGAGGGCAAGAGACCCAGTACTTC.

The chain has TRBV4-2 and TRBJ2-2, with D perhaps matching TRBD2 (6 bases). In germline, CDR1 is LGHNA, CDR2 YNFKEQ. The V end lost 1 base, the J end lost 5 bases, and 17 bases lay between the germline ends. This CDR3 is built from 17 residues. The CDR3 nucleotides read TGTGCCAGCAGCCAAGTGGGGGGAATGATGAGAACCGGGGAGCTGTTTTTT. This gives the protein CASSQVGGMMRTGELFF.

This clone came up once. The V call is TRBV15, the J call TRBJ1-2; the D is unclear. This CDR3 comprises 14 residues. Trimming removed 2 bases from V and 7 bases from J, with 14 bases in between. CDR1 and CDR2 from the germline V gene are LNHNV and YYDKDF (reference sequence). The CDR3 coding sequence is TGTGCCACCAGCAGACAGGCCGTGGGAGTTGGCTACACCTTC. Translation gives CATSRQAVGVGYTF. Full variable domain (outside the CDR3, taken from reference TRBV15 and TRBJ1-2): DAMVIQNPRYQVTQFGKPVTLSCSQTLNHNVMYWYQQKSSQAPKLLFHYYDKDFNNEADTPDNFQSRRPNTSFCFLDIRSPGLGDTAMYLCATSRQAVGVGYTFGSGTRLTVV.

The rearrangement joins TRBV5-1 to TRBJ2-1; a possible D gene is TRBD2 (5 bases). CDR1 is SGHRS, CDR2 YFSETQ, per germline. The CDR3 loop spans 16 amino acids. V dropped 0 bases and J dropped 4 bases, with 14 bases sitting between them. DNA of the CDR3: TGCGCCAGCAGCTTGGCCGTAAGGACTTTATACAATGAGCAGTTCTTC. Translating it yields CASSLAVRTLYNEQFF.

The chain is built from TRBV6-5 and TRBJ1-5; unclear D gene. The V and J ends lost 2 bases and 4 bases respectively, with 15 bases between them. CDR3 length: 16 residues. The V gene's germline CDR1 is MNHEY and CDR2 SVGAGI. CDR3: CASSYISGKQNQPQHF. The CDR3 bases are TGTGCCAGCAGTTACATATCGGGGAAACAAAATCAGCCCCAGCATTTT.

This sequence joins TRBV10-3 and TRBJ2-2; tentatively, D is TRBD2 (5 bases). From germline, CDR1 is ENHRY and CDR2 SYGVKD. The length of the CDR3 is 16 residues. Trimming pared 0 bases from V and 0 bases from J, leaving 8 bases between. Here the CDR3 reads CAISESRGTNTGELFF. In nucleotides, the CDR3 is TGTGCCATCAGTGAGTCTAGAGGGACGAACACCGGGGAGCTGTTTTTT.

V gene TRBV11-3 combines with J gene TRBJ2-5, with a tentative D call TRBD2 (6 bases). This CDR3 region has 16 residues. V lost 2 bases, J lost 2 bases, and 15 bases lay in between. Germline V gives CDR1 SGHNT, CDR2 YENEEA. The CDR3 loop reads CASSLQVSGGQETQYF. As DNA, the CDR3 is TGTGCCAGCAGCTTACAGGTCTCCGGGGGACAAGAGACCCAGTACTTC.

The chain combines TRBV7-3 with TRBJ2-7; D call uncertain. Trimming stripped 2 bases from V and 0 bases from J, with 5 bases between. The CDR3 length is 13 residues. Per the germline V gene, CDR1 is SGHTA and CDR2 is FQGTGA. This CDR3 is CASSLASSYEQYF. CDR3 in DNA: TGTGCCAGCAGCTTAGCCAGCTCCTACGAGCAGTACTTC.

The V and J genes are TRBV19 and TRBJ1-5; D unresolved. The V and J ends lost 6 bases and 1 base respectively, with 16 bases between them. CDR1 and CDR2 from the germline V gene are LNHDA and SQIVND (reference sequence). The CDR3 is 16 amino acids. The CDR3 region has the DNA TGTGCCAGTAGCCCCCTCGAATCTATCAGCAATCAGCCCCAGCATTTT. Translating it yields CASSPLESISNQPQHF.

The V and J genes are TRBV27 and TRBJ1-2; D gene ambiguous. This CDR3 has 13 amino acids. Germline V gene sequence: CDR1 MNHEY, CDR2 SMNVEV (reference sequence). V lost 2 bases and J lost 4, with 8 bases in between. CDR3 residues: CASSLNTGYGYTF. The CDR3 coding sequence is TGTGCCAGCAGTTTAAATACCGGCTATGGCTACACCTTC.

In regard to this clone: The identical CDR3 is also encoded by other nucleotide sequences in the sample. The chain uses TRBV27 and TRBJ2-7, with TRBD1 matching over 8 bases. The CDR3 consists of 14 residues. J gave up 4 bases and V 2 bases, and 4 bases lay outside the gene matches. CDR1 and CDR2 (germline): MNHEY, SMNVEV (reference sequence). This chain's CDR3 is CASSLGQGAYEQYF. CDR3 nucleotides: TGTGCCAGCAGTTTAGGGCAGGGGGCGTACGAGCAGTACTTC.

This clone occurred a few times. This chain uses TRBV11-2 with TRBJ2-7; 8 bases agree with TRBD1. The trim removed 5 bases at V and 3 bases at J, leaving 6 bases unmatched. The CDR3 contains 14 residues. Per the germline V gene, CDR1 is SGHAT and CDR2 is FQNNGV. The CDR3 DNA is TGTGCCAGCAGCCCCCCAGGGGGCGTCTACGAGCAGTACTTC. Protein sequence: CASSPPGGVYEQYF.

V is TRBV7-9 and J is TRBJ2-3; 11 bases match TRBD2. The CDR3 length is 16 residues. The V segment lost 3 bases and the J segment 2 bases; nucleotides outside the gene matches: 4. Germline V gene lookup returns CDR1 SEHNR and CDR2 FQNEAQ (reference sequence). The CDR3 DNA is TGTGCCAGCAGCTTGGGGACTAGCGGTTACACAGATACGCAGTATTTT. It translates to CASSLGTSGYTDTQYF.

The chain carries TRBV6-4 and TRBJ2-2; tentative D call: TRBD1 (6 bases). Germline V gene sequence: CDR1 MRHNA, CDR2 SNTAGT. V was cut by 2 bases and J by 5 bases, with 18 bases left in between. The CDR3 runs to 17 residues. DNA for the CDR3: TGTGCCAGCAGTGACAGAGGTGGACAGTGGGGGACCGGGGAGCTGTTTTTT. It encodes CASSDRGGQWGTGELFF.

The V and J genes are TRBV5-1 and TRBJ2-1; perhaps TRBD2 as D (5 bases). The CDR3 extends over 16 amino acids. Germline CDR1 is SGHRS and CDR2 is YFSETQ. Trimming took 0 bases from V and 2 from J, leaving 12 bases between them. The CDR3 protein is CASSLVNAGTYNEQFF. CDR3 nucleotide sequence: TGCGCCAGCAGCTTGGTCAACGCGGGTACCTACAATGAGCAGTTCTTC. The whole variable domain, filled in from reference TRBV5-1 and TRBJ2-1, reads KAGVTQTPRYLIKTRGQQVTLSCSPISGHRSVSWYQQTPGQGLQFLFEYFSETQRNKGNFPGRFSGRQFSNSRSEMNVSTLELGDSALYLCASSLVNAGTYNEQFFGPGTRLTVL.

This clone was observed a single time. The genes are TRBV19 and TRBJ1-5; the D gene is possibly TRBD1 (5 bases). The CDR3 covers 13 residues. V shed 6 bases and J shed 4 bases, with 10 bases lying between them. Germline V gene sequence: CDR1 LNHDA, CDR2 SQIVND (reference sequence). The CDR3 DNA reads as TGTGCCAGTAGCACAGGTTTGAATCAGCCCCAGCATTTT. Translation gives CASSTGLNQPQHF.

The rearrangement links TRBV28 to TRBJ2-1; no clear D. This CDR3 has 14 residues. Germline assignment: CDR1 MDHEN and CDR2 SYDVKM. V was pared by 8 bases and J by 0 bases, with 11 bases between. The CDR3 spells CASETVSSYNEQFF. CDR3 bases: TGTGCCAGCGAAACGGTTTCCTCCTACAATGAGCAGTTCTTC.

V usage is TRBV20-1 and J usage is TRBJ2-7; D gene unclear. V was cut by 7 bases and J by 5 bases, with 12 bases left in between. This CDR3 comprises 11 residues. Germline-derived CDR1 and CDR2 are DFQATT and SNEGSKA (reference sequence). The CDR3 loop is CSVSPGDEQYF. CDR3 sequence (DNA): TGCAGTGTCTCCCCAGGTGACGAGCAGTACTTC.

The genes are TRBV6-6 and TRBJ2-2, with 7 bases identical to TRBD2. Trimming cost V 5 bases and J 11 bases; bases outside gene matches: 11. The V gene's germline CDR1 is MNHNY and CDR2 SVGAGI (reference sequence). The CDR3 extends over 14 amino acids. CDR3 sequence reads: CASSPPGGGGELFF. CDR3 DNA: TGTGCCAGCAGTCCGCCGGGAGGAGGCGGTGAGCTGTTTTTT.

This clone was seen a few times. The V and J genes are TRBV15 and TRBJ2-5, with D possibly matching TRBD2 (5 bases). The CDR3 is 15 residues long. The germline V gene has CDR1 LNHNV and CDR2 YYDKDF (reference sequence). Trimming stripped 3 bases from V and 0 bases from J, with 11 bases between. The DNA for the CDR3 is TGTGCCACCAGCAGCTCCCAGGACTACCAAGAGACCCAGTACTTC. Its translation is CATSSSQDYQETQYF.

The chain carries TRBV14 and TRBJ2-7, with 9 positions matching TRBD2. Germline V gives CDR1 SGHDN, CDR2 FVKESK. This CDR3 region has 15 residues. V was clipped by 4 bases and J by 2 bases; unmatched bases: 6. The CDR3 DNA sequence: TGTGCCAGCAGCCTCGTAGCGGGAGTCACCTACGAGCAGTACTTC. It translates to CASSLVAGVTYEQYF.

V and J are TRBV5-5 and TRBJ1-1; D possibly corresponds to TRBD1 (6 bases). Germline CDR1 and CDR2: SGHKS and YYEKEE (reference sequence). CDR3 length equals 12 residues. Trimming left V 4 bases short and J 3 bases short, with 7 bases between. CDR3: CASSGQHTEAFF. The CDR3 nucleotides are TGTGCCAGCAGCGGACAGCACACTGAAGCTTTCTTT.

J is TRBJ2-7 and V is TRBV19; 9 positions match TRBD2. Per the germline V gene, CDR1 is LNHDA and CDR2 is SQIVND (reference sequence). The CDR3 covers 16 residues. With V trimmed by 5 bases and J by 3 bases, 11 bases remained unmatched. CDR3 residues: CASSSSSGTNGYEQYF. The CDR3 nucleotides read TGTGCCAGTAGTTCTTCTAGCGGGACCAACGGCTACGAGCAGTACTTC. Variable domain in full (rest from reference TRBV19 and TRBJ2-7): DGGITQSPKYLFRKEGQNVTLSCEQNLNHDAMYWYRQDPGQGLRLIYYSQIVNDFQKGDIAEGYSVSREKKESFPLTVTSAQKNPTAFYLCASSSSSGTNGYEQYFGPGTRLTVT.